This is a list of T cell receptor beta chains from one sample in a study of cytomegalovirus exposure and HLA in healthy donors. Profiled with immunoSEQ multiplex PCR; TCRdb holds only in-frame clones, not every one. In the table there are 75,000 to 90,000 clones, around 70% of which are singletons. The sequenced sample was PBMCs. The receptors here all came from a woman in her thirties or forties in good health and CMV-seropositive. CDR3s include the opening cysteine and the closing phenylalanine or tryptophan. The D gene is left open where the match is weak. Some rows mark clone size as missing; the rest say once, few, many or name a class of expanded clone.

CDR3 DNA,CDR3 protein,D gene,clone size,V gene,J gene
TGTGCCATCAGCAGACAGGGGACCGGGGAGACCCAGTACTTC,CAISRQGTGETQYF,TRBD1,NA,TRBV10-3,TRBJ2-5
TGTGCCAGCAGCTGGGAAAACAGGGCTGGGGCCAACGTCCTGACTTTC,CASSWENRAGANVLTF,NA,NA,TRBV7-2,TRBJ2-6
TGCGCCAGCAGCTTACAGACGGATGGCTACACCTTC,CASSLQTDGYTF,NA,NA,TRBV5-1,TRBJ1-2
TGTGCCAGCAGTATCGGACTGATCTATGGCTACACCTTC,CASSIGLIYGYTF,NA,NA,TRBV6-5,TRBJ1-2
TGCGCCAGCAGCTTGGCTTTCGGGGACACTGAAGCTTTCTTT,CASSLAFGDTEAFF,NA,NA,TRBV5-1,TRBJ1-1
TGTGCCAGCTCACCAGCAGGGTACAATGAGCAGTTCTTC,CASSPAGYNEQFF,NA,few,TRBV18,TRBJ2-1
TGTGCCAGCAGCACCCGGACAGGGGGAGAGACCCAGTACTTC,CASSTRTGGETQYF,TRBD1,NA,TRBV6-1,TRBJ2-5
TGTGCCAGCAGCCACAGGGGACAGACAGATACGCAGTATTTT,CASSHRGQTDTQYF,TRBD1,NA,TRBV13,TRBJ2-3
TGCGCCAGCAGCCAACGTTCCCCGGGACAGAAGAACACTGAAGCTTTCTTT,CASSQRSPGQKNTEAFF,TRBD1,NA,TRBV4-1,TRBJ1-1
TGTGCCAGCAGTGAAGGTTGGGCCAGGGAGAACACTGAAGCTTTCTTT,CASSEGWARENTEAFF,NA,few,TRBV2,TRBJ1-1
TGTGCCAGCAGTACTAGCGGCGGTGGAGAGACCCAGTACTTC,CASSTSGGGETQYF,TRBD2,once,TRBV6-5,TRBJ2-5
TGTGCCAGCAGTTCCTACATTGTGGGGAGTCAGCCCCAGCATTTT,CASSSYIVGSQPQHF,NA,NA,TRBV28,TRBJ1-5
TGTGCCAGCTCCGAAGGAGCAGGGGGCGCTTCAGGGGCCAACGTCCTGACTTTC,CASSEGAGGASGANVLTF,TRBD1,NA,TRBV18,TRBJ2-6
TGCGCCAGCAGCCTGACAGGGGGCAGCTCGCGAGAAGCTTTCTTT,CASSLTGGSSREAFF,TRBD1,NA,TRBV5-1,TRBJ1-1
TGTGCCAGCAGTAAGCAAGATACGCAGTATTTT,CASSKQDTQYF,NA,once,TRBV2,TRBJ2-3
TGCGCCAGCAGCTTGGGACAGGGAATACCAAATGAGCAGTTCTTC,CASSLGQGIPNEQFF,TRBD1,NA,TRBV5-1,TRBJ2-1
TGCGCCAGCAGCCTGGAGTCGAGGACCCAGTACTTC,CASSLESRTQYF,NA,NA,TRBV5-1,TRBJ2-5
TGTGCCAGCAGCTTCGCTTTTCGGGGAAATAACTATGGCTACACCTTC,CASSFAFRGNNYGYTF,NA,NA,TRBV7-2,TRBJ1-2
TGTGCCAGCAGTCGAGAGGTCGGTCCCTACGAGCAGTACTTC,CASSREVGPYEQYF,NA,once,TRBV7-2,TRBJ2-7
TGTGCCAGCGGGCTTTACACGCTAAGCAATCAGCCCCAGCATTTT,CASGLYTLSNQPQHF,NA,NA,TRBV27,TRBJ1-5
TGTGCCAGCAGCCCCCAAGAGGGGGCGAACTATGGCTACACCTTC,CASSPQEGANYGYTF,TRBD1,NA,TRBV9,TRBJ1-2
TGCGCCAGCAGCTTGAGTAGCGGGGGGTCGGGCACCGGGGAGCTGTTTTTT,CASSLSSGGSGTGELFF,TRBD2,few,TRBV5-1,TRBJ2-2
TGTGCCTGGAGTTTGATGGGTGTGGAGCTGTTTTTT,CAWSLMGVELFF,NA,NA,TRBV30,TRBJ2-2
TGTGCCTGGAGTGTCAGAGCGGTCGGGGAGCTGTTTTTT,CAWSVRAVGELFF,NA,NA,TRBV30,TRBJ2-2
TGTGCCAGCAGCCCTCTAGCGGGGGGACAAGAGACCCAGTACTTC,CASSPLAGGQETQYF,TRBD2,NA,TRBV11-2,TRBJ2-5
TGTGCCAGCAATCGAGCGGCAGGGGTTCAGCCCCAGCATTTT,CASNRAAGVQPQHF,NA,NA,TRBV6-5,TRBJ1-5
TGCGCCAGCAGCTTGGACCCAGGGCAAGAGACCCAGTACTTC,CASSLDPGQETQYF,NA,NA,TRBV5-1,TRBJ2-5
TGTGCCAGCAGCTTAGACTCACTAGCGGGAGAGCAGTACTTC,CASSLDSLAGEQYF,TRBD2,NA,TRBV7-7,TRBJ2-7
TGTGCCAGTAGTTGGGACAGGGACACTGAAGCTTTCTTT,CASSWDRDTEAFF,TRBD1,NA,TRBV19,TRBJ1-1
TGTGCTAGTGGTTTGGGGGACAGGGGGCAGGGTGAGCAGTTCTTC,CASGLGDRGQGEQFF,TRBD1,NA,TRBV12-5,TRBJ2-1
TGCGCCAGCAGCCAAGATACGAGGGTTGGCTACACCTTC,CASSQDTRVGYTF,NA,NA,TRBV4-3,TRBJ1-2
TGCGCCAGCAGCTTGGACAGGCTGGCCGGAGAGACCCAGTACTTC,CASSLDRLAGETQYF,NA,NA,TRBV5-1,TRBJ2-5
TGCGCCAGCAGCTCCACCGGGACAGGTAGAGAGACCCAGTACTTC,CASSSTGTGRETQYF,TRBD1,NA,TRBV5-1,TRBJ2-5
TGTGCCACCAGCTGGACAGCGAACACTGAAGCTTTCTTT,CATSWTANTEAFF,NA,few,TRBV15,TRBJ1-1
TGTGCCAGCAGCCAAACCGCAGGGATACTTTACGAGCAGTACTTC,CASSQTAGILYEQYF,NA,NA,TRBV7-2,TRBJ2-7
TGTGCCAGCAGCTTAGATGTCGGAGAAATGGTCTATGGCTACACCTTC,CASSLDVGEMVYGYTF,NA,NA,TRBV7-2,TRBJ1-2
TGTGCCAGCAGCCCGGCAGGGGTAAAGGGGGACTACGAGCAGTACTTC,CASSPAGVKGDYEQYF,NA,NA,TRBV5-6,TRBJ2-7
TGTGCCTGGCACCGGGACAGACCCTATGGCTACCCCTTC,CAWHRDRPYGYPF,TRBD1,few,TRBV30,TRBJ1-2
TGTGCCAGCAGTTTTCCTGGCGGGCTCCGGTTCTTC,CASSFPGGLRFF,NA,NA,TRBV28,TRBJ2-1
TGTGCCAGCAGTGAAGACTGGAGAAACACAGATACGCAGTATTTT,CASSEDWRNTDTQYF,NA,NA,TRBV2,TRBJ2-3
TGTGCCAGCCAAGCGACGGAAGGGGGGGCCATATATTTT,CASQATEGGAIYF,NA,few,TRBV6-1,TRBJ1-3
TGCGCCAGCAGCTCCCCCGGGACAGGGGTCTACGAGCAGTACTTC,CASSSPGTGVYEQYF,TRBD1,NA,TRBV5-1,TRBJ2-7
TGCGCCAGCAGCACCCAAGGACAGGGTAGCTATGGCTACACCTTC,CASSTQGQGSYGYTF,TRBD1,NA,TRBV5-1,TRBJ1-2
TGTGCCATCAGTGCTGGGGCTGGGACTGAAGCTTTCTTT,CAISAGAGTEAFF,NA,NA,TRBV10-3,TRBJ1-1
TGTGCCTGGAGCTCGGGACAGGATAATCAGCCCCAGCATTTT,CAWSSGQDNQPQHF,TRBD1,few,TRBV30,TRBJ1-5
TGTGCCAGCAGCGACGGACTAGCGGGAGGGCCAGGGAATGAGCAGTTCTTC,CASSDGLAGGPGNEQFF,TRBD2,NA,TRBV7-8,TRBJ2-1
TGTGCCAGCAGCCAGGACTTCTACGAGCAGTACTTC,CASSQDFYEQYF,NA,NA,TRBV6-6,TRBJ2-7
TGTGCCAGCAGCGAAGGGACTACTAGCGGGAACACAGATACGCAGTATTTT,CASSEGTTSGNTDTQYF,TRBD2,NA,TRBV11-1,TRBJ2-3
TGCGCCAGCAGCCCTGGAGGGGGCTACACAGATACGCAGTATTTT,CASSPGGGYTDTQYF,NA,few,TRBV5-1,TRBJ2-3
TGTGCCACCCTAGTCGCTGGGGCCAACGTCCTGACTTTC,CATLVAGANVLTF,NA,few,TRBV10-3,TRBJ2-6
TGTGCCAGCCGAAGGCAACAGGGGAACAATCAGCCCCAGCATTTT,CASRRQQGNNQPQHF,TRBD1,few,TRBV6-1,TRBJ1-5
TGTGCCACCAGGACTGGAACTAATGAAAAACTGTTTTTT,CATRTGTNEKLFF,NA,NA,TRBV15,TRBJ1-4
TGTGCCAGCAGTCCAACAGGGGGTAGCAACTATGGCTACACCTTC,CASSPTGGSNYGYTF,TRBD1,few,TRBV2,TRBJ1-2
TGCGCCAGCAGCCAAGAATTTGAGCTAGCGGGGGGTCGTGAGCAGTTCTTC,CASSQEFELAGGREQFF,TRBD2,few,TRBV4-3,TRBJ2-1
TGTGCCAGCAGTTATAAAGGGACAGGGTCATACGAGCAGTACTTC,CASSYKGTGSYEQYF,TRBD1,NA,TRBV6-5,TRBJ2-7
TGTGCCAGTAGTTTACAGGCGAGCGGGGCCAACGTCCTGACTTTC,CASSLQASGANVLTF,NA,NA,TRBV19,TRBJ2-6